This T cell receptor (beta chain) was recovered during a study of response to subunit inactivated influenza vaccine. General observations from the study: There was a suggestion from the authors that each seasonal influenza vaccination recruits few new T cells.

TCRdb reanalysed the RT-PCR reads using MiXCR and keeps one entry per CDR3 protein. Of 500,000 to 550,000 distinct CDR3 sequences listed, roughly 7.6% were seen once; the top ten hold less than 15%. Concerning this clonotype itself: Its antigen is as yet unknown.

The source is a man aged 45 to 75 who received an inactivated influenza vaccine. Sample: PBMCs from blood, taken roughly 24 months after vaccination.

CDR3 amino acids: CATSRETRVSGELFF. The CDR3 DNA is TGTGCCACCAGCAGAGAAACTAGGGTATCCGGGGAGCTGTTTTTT. The chain combines TRBV15 with TRBJ2-2; D perhaps matches TRBD2 (5 bases). Trimming left V 0 bases short and J 6 bases short, with 11 bases between. Per the germline V gene, CDR1 is LNHNV and CDR2 is YYDKDF (reference sequence). This CDR3 has 15 amino acids.